The clone carrying this TCR beta chain was seen repeatedly, ten times or more. Its cognate antigen is unknown. The sorted libraries took under 1.2 million CD4+ or CD8+ T cells. TCRdb re-called the 5' RACE reads with MiXCR, one entry per CDR3 protein. The table shows 20,000 to 25,000 distinct CDR3 sequences, with 17% occurring only once. The sample belongs to a study of neurological immune-mediated disorders. Study-wide context: Multiple sclerosis patients numbered roughly 35, with roughly 30 relapsing-remitting and 3 secondary progressive.

Regarding the study as a whole: The highest TCR clonal expansion occurred in HTLV-1-associated myelopathy; multiple sclerosis fell below healthy controls. TCR-beta repertoires seemed private in all groups, with no expanded CDR3 amino acid sequences shared.

This CDR3 has 12 amino acids. Germline V gene sequence: CDR1 SGHTA, CDR2 FQGNSA. The V and J ends lost 5 bases and 1 base respectively, with 6 bases between them. The chain combines TRBV7-2 with TRBJ2-7; no firm D call. The sample taken for sequencing was CD8+ T cells from blood. The sequence was obtained from a woman in her late teens or twenties with multiple sclerosis. CDR3 nucleotide sequence: TGTGCCAGCAGCCTCAATTCCTACGAGCAGTACTTC. Encoded protein: CASSLNSYEQYF.